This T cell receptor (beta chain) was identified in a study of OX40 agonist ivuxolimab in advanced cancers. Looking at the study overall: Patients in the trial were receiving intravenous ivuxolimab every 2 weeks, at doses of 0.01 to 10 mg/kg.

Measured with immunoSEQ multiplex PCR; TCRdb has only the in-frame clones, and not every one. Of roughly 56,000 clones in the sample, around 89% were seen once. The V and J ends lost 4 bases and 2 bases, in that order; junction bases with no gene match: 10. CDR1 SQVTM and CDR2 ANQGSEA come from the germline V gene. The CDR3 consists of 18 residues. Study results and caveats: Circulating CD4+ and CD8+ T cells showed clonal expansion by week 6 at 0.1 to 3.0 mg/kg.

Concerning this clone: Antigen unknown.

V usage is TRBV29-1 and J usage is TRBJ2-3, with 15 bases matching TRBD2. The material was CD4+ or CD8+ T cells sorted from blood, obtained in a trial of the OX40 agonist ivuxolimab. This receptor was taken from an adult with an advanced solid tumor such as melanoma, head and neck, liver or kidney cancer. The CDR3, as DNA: TGCAGCGTTGTCTTCACCGGGACTAGCGGGAGGTTCACAGATACGCAGTATTTT. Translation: CSVVFTGTSGRFTDTQYF.